The subject of this entry is one T cell receptor (beta chain). Its antigen remains unknown. Losses at the gene ends were 4 bases for V and 3 bases for J; bases not matched to a gene: 5. The V gene's germline CDR1 is LNHNV and CDR2 YYDKDF (reference sequence). The CDR3 covers 15 residues. This record comes from a study of T cell repertoires in cytomegalovirus infection. Overall study context: Researchers turned to recently identified HLA-C-restricted CMV epitopes as well as well-studied HLA-B-restricted ones. Public signatures in TCR beta pointed to CMV infection and matching HLA type. Study-wide results and limits: HLA-C-restricted CMV-specific TCR beta clonotypes prevailed in the ex vivo response. Cumulative public TCR beta family frequency identified CMV carriers with the relevant HLA.

MiXCR, run by TCRdb on the reads, gives a single entry per CDR3 protein. The profile shows tens of thousands of distinct CDR3 sequences, approximately 42% of them singletons. The J gene is TRBJ1-5, the V gene TRBV15; TRBD1 matches 8 bases. The clonotype originates from a human donor in good health (CMV status not recorded). Some clones in this sample may be carry-over from other donors' samples. This material consisted of CD8+ T cells from cultured PBMCs, taken from culture after CMV antigen stimulation. The CDR3 loop reads CATSTDRGSNQPQHF. CDR3 bases: TGTGCCACCAGCACCGACAGGGGTTCCAATCAGCCCCAGCATTTT.